One and the same sample provided the 31 T cell receptor beta chains below, sequenced in a study of blood T cell repertoires in COVID-19. Produced via immunoSEQ multiplex PCR; TCRdb's table is partial and in-frame only. The sample lists a few hundred thousand clones, around 87% seen once, with around 2% in the top ten. The specimen was PBMCs or T cells enriched from blood (not recorded which). The source is a man aged 40-55 years in a cohort exposed to, infected with or recovered from COVID-19 (not recorded which).

The CDR3 DNA is TGTGCCAGCAGCGGACAGGGTCTCTATGGCTACACCTTC. This translates into CASSGQGLYGYTF. The chain carries TRBV9 and TRBJ1-2; TRBD1 aligns across 7 bases. V dropped 3 bases and J dropped 4; count of bases not matched to a gene: 3. Germline values: CDR1 SGDLS, CDR2 YYNGEE. This CDR3 has 13 residues.

CDR3 nucleotide sequence: TGCGCCAGCAGCCCGAGACAGTTTGGGAATACTGAAGCTTTCTTT. It yields the protein CASSPRQFGNTEAFF. V usage is TRBV5-1 and J usage is TRBJ1-1, with D tentatively TRBD1 (5 bases). The CDR3 contains 15 residues. V was trimmed by 4 bases and J by 5 bases, leaving 18 bases between them. Germline V lookup: CDR1 SGHRS, CDR2 YFSETQ.

The chain combines TRBV5-4 with TRBJ2-1; perhaps TRBD1 as D (7 bases). The V gene lost 0 bases and the J gene lost 8 bases, with 12 bases spanning the gap. The CDR3 sequence is 14 residues long. Germline CDR1 is SGHNT and CDR2 is YYREEE (reference sequence). The CDR3 DNA reads as TGTGCCAGCAGCTTGGGCCAGGGGGGCCATGAGCAGTTCTTC. Translation gives CASSLGQGGHEQFF. The full variable domain, its missing parts supplied by reference TRBV5-4 and TRBJ2-1, is ETGVTQSPTHLIKTRGQQVTLRCSSQSGHNTVSWYQQALGQGPQFIFQYYREEENGRGNFPPRFSGLQFPNYSSELNVNALELDDSALYLCASSLGQGGHEQFFGPGTRLTVL.

The CDR3 protein is CASSPGRPTGELFF. The DNA for the CDR3 is TGTGCCAGCTCACCGGGGAGGCCCACCGGGGAGCTGTTTTTT. V is TRBV18 and J is TRBJ2-2; a weak D match, TRBD2 (6 bases). Germline assignment: CDR1 KGHSH and CDR2 LQKENI. The CDR3 consists of 14 residues. V was pared by 3 bases and J by 4 bases, with 9 bases between.

This clone was observed a single time. The chain recombines TRBV18 with TRBJ2-3, with D perhaps matching TRBD1 (5 bases). Germline loops: CDR1 KGHSH, CDR2 LQKENI. The CDR3 runs 15 residues. V dropped 1 base and J dropped 0 bases, with 8 bases sitting between them. The CDR3 sequence is CASSPLDSSTDTQYF. CDR3 DNA sequence: TGTGCCAGCTCACCACTTGACAGTAGCACAGATACGCAGTATTTT. Based on the CDR3 plus reference TRBV18 and TRBJ2-3, the full variable domain is NAGVMQNPRHLVRRRGQEARLRCSPMKGHSHVYWYRQLPEEGLKFMVYLQKENIIDESGMPKERFSAEFPKEGPSILRIQQVVRGDSAAYFCASSPLDSSTDTQYFGPGTRLTVL.

Notes on this clone: The same CDR3 arises from other DNA sequences in this sample as well. The V and J genes are TRBV27 and TRBJ1-5; perhaps TRBD1 as D (5 bases). CDR3 size: 13 residues. The V end lost 3 bases, the J end lost 5 bases, and 8 bases lay between the germline ends. Germline lookup yields CDR1 MNHEY and CDR2 SMNVEV (reference sequence). DNA of the CDR3: TGTGCCAGCAGTTTCGGGGGGGATCAGCCCCAGCATTTT. Translating gives CASSFGGDQPQHF.

This clone was counted only a few times. Other DNA sequences of this sample code for an identical CDR3. The chain uses TRBV28 and TRBJ2-7, with 11 nucleotides matching TRBD1. The length of the CDR3 is 14 residues. V lost 5 bases, J lost 3 bases, and 3 bases stayed unmatched. Per the germline V gene, CDR1 is MDHEN and CDR2 is SYDVKM. In DNA, the CDR3 is TGTGCCAGCAGTCCCGGGACAGGGGGCTACGAGCAGTACTTC. As protein: CASSPGTGGYEQYF.

The CDR3 spells CASSDFGGTDTQYF. CDR3 sequence (DNA): TGTGCCAGCAGCGATTTTGGGGGGACAGATACGCAGTATTTT. This chain joins TRBV9 and TRBJ2-3, with D maybe TRBD2 (6 bases). The V end lost 3 bases, the J end lost 3 bases, and 11 bases lay between the germline ends. CDR1 is SGDLS and CDR2 is YYNGEE in the germline V gene. This CDR3 spans 14 amino acids.

The rearrangement uses TRBV19 and TRBJ1-1; D is possibly TRBD1 (5 bases). The V gene's germline CDR1 is LNHDA and CDR2 SQIVND (reference sequence). Trimming cost V 7 bases and J 2 bases, with 20 bases left between them. CDR3 length equals 16 residues. CDR3 nucleotide sequence: TGTGCCAGTACCCCTATCCCTGGGCAGGGTAACACTGAAGCTTTCTTT. Its translation is CASTPIPGQGNTEAFF.

The rearrangement links TRBV6-6 to TRBJ2-3; 12 bases are a match to TRBD2. The CDR3 is 15 amino acids. The ends lost 6 bases at V and 3 bases at J; junction bases unmatched: 4. Germline CDR1 MNHNY, CDR2 SVGAGI (reference sequence). The CDR3 is CASRSSGRATDTQYF. CDR3 nucleotides: TGTGCCAGCAGATCTAGCGGGAGGGCGACAGATACGCAGTATTTT.

A few counts support this clone. V and J are TRBV6-5 and TRBJ1-4; 9 bases are a match to TRBD1. The CDR3 spans 14 residues. Per germline, CDR1 MNHEY and CDR2 SVGAGI. The ends lost 6 bases at V and 8 bases at J; junction bases unmatched: 7. Here the CDR3 reads CASSGTGSGEKLFF. CDR3 sequence (DNA): TGTGCCAGCAGCGGGACAGGGTCTGGGGAAAAACTGTTTTTT.

The V and J genes are TRBV5-6 and TRBJ2-5, with TRBD2 matching 13 bases. This CDR3 region has 17 residues. V dropped 0 bases and J dropped 5; count of bases not matched to a gene: 7. Germline-derived CDR1 and CDR2 are SGHDT and YYEEEE. CDR3 DNA: TGTGCCAGCAGCTTGGGGACTAGCGGGAGCTCCGTGGAGACCCAGTACTTC. This encodes CASSLGTSGSSVETQYF.

The chain joins TRBV15 to TRBJ2-1; D is possibly TRBD1 (6 bases). V lost 2 bases, J lost 7 bases, and 18 bases lay in between. The V gene's germline CDR1 is LNHNV and CDR2 YYDKDF (reference sequence). The CDR3 sequence is 16 residues long. The CDR3 sequence: CATSRKVPGQNNEQFF. In nucleotides, the CDR3 is TGTGCCACCAGCAGAAAGGTACCGGGACAAAATAATGAGCAGTTCTTC. The whole variable domain, filled in from reference TRBV15 and TRBJ2-1, reads DAMVIQNPRYQVTQFGKPVTLSCSQTLNHNVMYWYQQKSSQAPKLLFHYYDKDFNNEADTPDNFQSRRPNTSFCFLDIRSPGLGDTAMYLCATSRKVPGQNNEQFFGPGTRLTVL.

V is TRBV2 and J is TRBJ1-6, with 7 bases fitting TRBD1. The CDR3 runs 15 residues. The V gene end was trimmed by 10 bases and the J gene end by 3 bases; junction bases not matched to a gene: 9. Germline CDR1 SNHLY, CDR2 FYNNEI. As DNA, the CDR3 is TGTGCCACCCTCCAGGGGGATGGCTATAATTCACCCCTCCACTTT. Protein product: CATLQGDGYNSPLHF. Based on the CDR3 plus reference TRBV2 and TRBJ1-6, the full variable domain is EPEVTQTPSHQVTQMGQEVILRCVPISNHLYFYWYRQILGQKVEFLVSFYNNEISEKSEIFDDQFSVERPDGSNFTLKIRSTKLEDSAMYFCATLQGDGYNSPLHFGNGTRLTVT.

This clone was counted a single time. V usage is TRBV29-1 and J usage is TRBJ2-1, with 11 positions matching TRBD2. Germline CDR1 is SQVTM and CDR2 is ANQGSEA. V dropped 1 base and J dropped 1; count of bases not matched to a gene: 9. CDR3 length: 18 residues. The CDR3, as DNA: TGCAGCGTTGAAGGCGTTAGCGGGAGGGCCCTTTCCTACAATGAGCAGTTCTTC. This gives the protein CSVEGVSGRALSYNEQFF.

The chain links TRBV11-1 to TRBJ1-1; D is unresolved. The V end lost 2 bases, the J end lost 0 bases, and 10 bases lay between the germline ends. This CDR3 comprises 15 residues. In germline, CDR1 is SGHAT, CDR2 FQDESV (reference sequence). CDR3 in amino acids: CASSLMAAMNTEAFF. DNA for the CDR3: TGTGCCAGCAGCTTAATGGCGGCTATGAACACTGAAGCTTTCTTT.

This chain joins TRBV6-5 and TRBJ1-4; 7 nucleotides match TRBD1. This CDR3 contains 14 residues. The J segment lost 7 bases and the V segment lost 7 bases, leaving 9 bases of the junction unmatched. Germline-derived CDR1 and CDR2 are MNHEY and SVGAGI. CDR3 residues: CASINRGWGEKLFF. CDR3 sequence (DNA): TGTGCCAGCATAAACAGGGGCTGGGGTGAAAAACTGTTTTTT.

The rearrangement uses TRBV28 and TRBJ1-5, with TRBD1 matching over 12 bases. The CDR3 is 17 residues long. Germline trimming cut 5 bases from V and 3 bases from J; bases unmatched to any gene: 8. Per the germline V gene, CDR1 is MDHEN and CDR2 is SYDVKM. CDR3 protein: CASSHGTGGVYNQPQHF. Written as DNA, the CDR3 is TGTGCCAGCAGTCATGGGACAGGGGGCGTCTACAATCAGCCCCAGCATTTT. Full variable domain (outside the CDR3, taken from reference TRBV28 and TRBJ1-5): DVKVTQSSRYLVKRTGEKVFLECVQDMDHENMFWYRQDPGLGLRLIYFSYDVKMKEKGDIPEGYSVSREKKERFSLILESASTNQTSMYLCASSHGTGGVYNQPQHFGDGTRLSIL.

The V and J genes are TRBV7-8 and TRBJ2-1; 8 nucleotides align to TRBD2. Trimming cost V 1 base and J 3 bases; bases outside gene matches: 5. The CDR3 covers 16 residues. Germline V gene data show CDR1 as SGHVS and CDR2 as FQNEAQ. CDR3 sequence: CASSLGAGVIYNEQFF. CDR3 sequence (DNA): TGTGCCAGCAGCTTAGGAGCGGGAGTTATCTACAATGAGCAGTTCTTC. The full variable domain, rest sourced from reference TRBV7-8 and TRBJ2-1, is GAGVSQSPRYKVAKRGQDVALRCDPISGHVSLFWYQQALGQGPEFLTYFQNEAQLDKSGLPSDRFFAERPEGSVSTLKIQRTQQEDSAVYLCASSLGAGVIYNEQFFGPGTRLTVL.

CDR3 loop: CASSYAGEGYNEQFF. The CDR3 DNA follows: TGTGCCAGCAGTTACGCGGGAGAAGGGTACAATGAGCAGTTCTTC. This chain joins TRBV6-5 and TRBJ2-1; 7 bases are shared with TRBD2. Per germline, CDR1 MNHEY and CDR2 SVGAGI. V lost 2 bases and J lost 4; bases outside the gene matches: 5. The CDR3 consists of 15 residues.

This rearrangement joins TRBV7-3 to TRBJ2-2, with no clear D. Trimming shortened V by 2 bases and J by 3 bases, and 7 bases separated the two germline ends. The CDR3 is 14 amino acids. From germline, CDR1 is SGHTA and CDR2 FQGTGA. CDR3 amino acids: CASSLSVDTGELFF. The CDR3 nucleotides are TGTGCCAGCAGCTTATCGGTGGACACCGGGGAGCTGTTTTTT.

The chain recombines TRBV7-9 with TRBJ1-2; TRBD1 aligns across 10 bases. This CDR3 is built from 14 residues. CDR1 and CDR2 from the germline V gene are SEHNR and FQNEAQ (reference sequence). After removal of 5 bases from V and 4 bases from J, the junction contained 4 bases not matched to a gene. The CDR3 DNA reads TGTGCCAGCAGCCGACAGGGGGCGATCTATGGCTACACCTTC. It translates to CASSRQGAIYGYTF.

The rearrangement joins TRBV7-3 to TRBJ1-1, with 7 nucleotides matching TRBD1. The length of the CDR3 is 17 residues. The V and J ends lost 1 base and 3 bases, in that order; junction bases with no gene match: 11. Germline V lookup: CDR1 SGHTA, CDR2 FQGTGA. Written as DNA, the CDR3 is TGTGCCAGCAGCTTAAGCCCAGGGGGGATTGAGGACACTGAAGCTTTCTTT. Protein sequence: CASSLSPGGIEDTEAFF. The full variable domain, its missing parts supplied by reference TRBV7-3 and TRBJ1-1, is GAGVSQTPSNKVTEKGKYVELRCDPISGHTALYWYRQSLGQGPEFLIYFQGTGAADDSGLPNDRFFAVRPEGSVSTLKIQRTERGDSAVYLCASSLSPGGIEDTEAFFGQGTRLTVV.

V usage is TRBV28 and J usage is TRBJ2-1; TRBD1 matches at 9 bases. Germline trimming cut 2 bases from V and 8 bases from J; bases unmatched to any gene: 10. The CDR3 extends over 16 amino acids. Germline CDR1 and CDR2: MDHEN and SYDVKM. DNA for the CDR3: TGTGCCAGCAGTTTAAGCGGGACAGGGTCTTCGGATGAGCAGTTCTTC. Amino acids: CASSLSGTGSSDEQFF.

The rearrangement uses TRBV27 and TRBJ2-1; D perhaps matches TRBD2 (6 bases). Germline assignment: CDR1 MNHEY and CDR2 SMNVEV (reference sequence). The CDR3 covers 13 residues. The germline V and J ends were trimmed by 6 bases and 9 bases, with 15 bases remaining between them. The CDR3 sequence: CASRMGGGGEQFF. The CDR3 DNA follows: TGTGCCAGCAGAATGGGGGGTGGAGGTGAGCAGTTCTTC.

This sequence joins TRBV28 and TRBJ2-2; TRBD2 matches 12 bases. CDR3 length equals 17 residues. The germline V gene encodes CDR1 MDHEN and CDR2 SYDVKM. Germline trimming cut 5 bases from V and 6 bases from J; bases unmatched to any gene: 10. The CDR3 nucleotides are TGTGCCAGCAGTCCATCCAGGACTAGCGGGACAGCCGGGGAGCTGTTTTTT. The encoded protein is CASSPSRTSGTAGELFF.

The V and J genes are TRBV2 and TRBJ2-3; 9 bases are a match to TRBD2. This CDR3 is built from 17 residues. V shed 2 bases, J shed 7 bases, and the junction held 13 bases outside the gene matches. Looked up from germline, CDR1 is SNHLY and CDR2 is FYNNEI. CDR3 sequence reads: CASSETTSGSLRNTQYF. CDR3 nucleotides: TGTGCCAGCAGTGAAACAACTAGCGGGTCCCTGAGAAATACGCAGTATTTT.

In nucleotides, the CDR3 is TGTGCCAGCAGTCGACGGACAGGGGGGACCTTCTACGAGCAGTACTTC. Translated, it gives CASSRRTGGTFYEQYF. The chain recombines TRBV28 with TRBJ2-7; TRBD1 agrees at 10 bases. The V gene end was trimmed by 5 bases and the J gene end by 3 bases; junction bases not matched to a gene: 10. The length of the CDR3 is 16 residues. Germline V CDR1 and CDR2: MDHEN, SYDVKM.

V usage is TRBV5-4 and J usage is TRBJ1-2; a weak D match, TRBD1 (5 bases). CDR3 length equals 16 residues. Looked up from germline, CDR1 is SGHNT and CDR2 is YYREEE (reference sequence). V lost 4 bases and J 4 bases, leaving 20 bases between the germline ends. CDR3 amino acids: CASSLGRGGIGYGYTF. The CDR3, as DNA: TGTGCCAGCAGCCTGGGACGAGGCGGGATCGGCTATGGCTACACCTTC. The full variable domain, completed using reference TRBV5-4 and TRBJ1-2, is ETGVTQSPTHLIKTRGQQVTLRCSSQSGHNTVSWYQQALGQGPQFIFQYYREEENGRGNFPPRFSGLQFPNYSSELNVNALELDDSALYLCASSLGRGGIGYGYTFGSGTRLTVV.

The J gene is TRBJ2-7, the V gene TRBV5-1, with TRBD2 matching over 9 bases. The V and J ends lost 1 base and 7 bases, in that order; junction bases with no gene match: 9. The CDR3 spans 15 residues. The germline gives CDR1 SGHRS, CDR2 YFSETQ. The CDR3 nucleotides read TGCGCCAGCAGCTTGACTAGCGGGTACGTGGGGGAGCAGTACTTC. Encoded protein: CASSLTSGYVGEQYF.

This chain joins TRBV7-3 and TRBJ1-5; the D is unclear. In germline, CDR1 is SGHTA, CDR2 FQGTGA. V gave up 5 bases and J gave up 7 bases, with 6 bases separating them. The CDR3 totals 11 residues. The CDR3 nucleotides read TGTGCCAGCAGCCTATACCAGCCCCAGCATTTT. The encoded protein is CASSLYQPQHF.